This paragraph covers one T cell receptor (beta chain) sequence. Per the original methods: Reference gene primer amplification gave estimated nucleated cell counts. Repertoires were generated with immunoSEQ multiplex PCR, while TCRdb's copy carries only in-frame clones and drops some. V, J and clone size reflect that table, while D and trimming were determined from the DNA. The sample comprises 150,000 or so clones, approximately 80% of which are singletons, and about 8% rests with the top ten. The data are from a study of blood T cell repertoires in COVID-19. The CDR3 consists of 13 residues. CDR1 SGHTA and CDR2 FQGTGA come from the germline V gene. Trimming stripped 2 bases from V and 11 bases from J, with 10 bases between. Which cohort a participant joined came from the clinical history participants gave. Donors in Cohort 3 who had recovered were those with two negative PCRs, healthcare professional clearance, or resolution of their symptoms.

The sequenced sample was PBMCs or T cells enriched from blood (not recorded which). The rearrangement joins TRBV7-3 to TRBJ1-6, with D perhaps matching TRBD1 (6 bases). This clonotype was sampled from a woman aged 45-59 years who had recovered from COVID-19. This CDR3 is CASSLGGGPPLHF. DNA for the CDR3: TGTGCCAGCAGCTTAGGGGGGGGGCCACCCCTCCACTTT.